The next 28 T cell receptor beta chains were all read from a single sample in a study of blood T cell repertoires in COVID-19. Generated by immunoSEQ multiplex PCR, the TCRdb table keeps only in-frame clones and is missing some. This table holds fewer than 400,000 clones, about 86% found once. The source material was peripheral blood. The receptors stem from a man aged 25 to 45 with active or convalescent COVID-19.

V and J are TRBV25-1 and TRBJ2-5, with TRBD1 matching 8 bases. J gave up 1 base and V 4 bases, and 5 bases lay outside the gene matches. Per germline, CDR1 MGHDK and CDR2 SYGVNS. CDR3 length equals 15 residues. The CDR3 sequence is CASSGTGGIQETQYF. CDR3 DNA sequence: TGTGCCAGCAGTGGTACAGGGGGGATCCAAGAGACCCAGTACTTC.

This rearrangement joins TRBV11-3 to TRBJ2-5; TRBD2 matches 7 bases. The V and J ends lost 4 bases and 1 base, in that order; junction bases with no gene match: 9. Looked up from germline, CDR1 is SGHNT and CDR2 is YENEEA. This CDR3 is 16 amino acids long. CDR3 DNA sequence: TGTGCCAGCAGCTCTTCCGGGACTACCCCCCAAGAGACCCAGTACTTC. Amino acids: CASSSSGTTPQETQYF.

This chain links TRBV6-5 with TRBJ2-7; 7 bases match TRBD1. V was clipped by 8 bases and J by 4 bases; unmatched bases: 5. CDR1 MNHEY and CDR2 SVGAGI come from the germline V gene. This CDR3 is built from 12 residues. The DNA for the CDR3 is TGTGCCAGCGCCCGGGACAGATACGAGCAGTACTTC. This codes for CASARDRYEQYF.

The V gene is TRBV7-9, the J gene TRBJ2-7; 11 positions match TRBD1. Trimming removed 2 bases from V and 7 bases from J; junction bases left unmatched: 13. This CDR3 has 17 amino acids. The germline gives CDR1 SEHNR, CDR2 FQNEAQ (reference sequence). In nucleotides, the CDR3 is TGTGCCAGCAGCTTAAATGGTCTTGGACAGGGGGCGCGTGAGCAGTACTTC. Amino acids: CASSLNGLGQGAREQYF. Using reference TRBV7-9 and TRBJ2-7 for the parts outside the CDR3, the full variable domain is DTGVSQNPRHKITKRGQNVTFRCDPISEHNRLYWYRQTLGQGPEFLTYFQNEAQLEKSRLLSDRFSAERPKGSFSTLEIQRTEQGDSAMYLCASSLNGLGQGAREQYFGPGTRLTVT.

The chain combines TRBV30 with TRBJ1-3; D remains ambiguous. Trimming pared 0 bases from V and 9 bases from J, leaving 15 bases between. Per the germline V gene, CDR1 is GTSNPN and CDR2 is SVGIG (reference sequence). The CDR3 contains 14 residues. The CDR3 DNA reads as TGTGCCTGGAGTGTTAACGGTCTTCTAAGCACCATATATTTT. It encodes CAWSVNGLLSTIYF.

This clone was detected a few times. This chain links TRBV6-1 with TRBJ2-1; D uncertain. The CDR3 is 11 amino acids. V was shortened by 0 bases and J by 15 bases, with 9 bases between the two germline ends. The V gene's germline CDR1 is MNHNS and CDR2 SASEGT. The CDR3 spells CASSEAVVRFF. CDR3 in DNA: TGTGCCAGCAGTGAAGCCGTAGTGCGGTTCTTC.

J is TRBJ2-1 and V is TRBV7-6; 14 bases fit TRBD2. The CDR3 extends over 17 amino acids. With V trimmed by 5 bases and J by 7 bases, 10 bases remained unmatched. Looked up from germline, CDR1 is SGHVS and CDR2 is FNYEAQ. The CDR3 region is CASSLGTSGRMENEQFF. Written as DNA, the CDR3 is TGTGCCAGCAGCCTCGGGACTAGCGGGAGAATGGAGAATGAGCAGTTCTTC.

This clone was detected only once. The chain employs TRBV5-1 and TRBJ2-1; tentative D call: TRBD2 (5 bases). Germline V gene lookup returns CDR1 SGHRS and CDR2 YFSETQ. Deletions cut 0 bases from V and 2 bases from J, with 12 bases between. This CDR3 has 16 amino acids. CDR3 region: CASSLVEVGAYNEQFF. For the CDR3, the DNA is TGCGCCAGCAGCTTGGTGGAGGTTGGGGCCTACAATGAGCAGTTCTTC.

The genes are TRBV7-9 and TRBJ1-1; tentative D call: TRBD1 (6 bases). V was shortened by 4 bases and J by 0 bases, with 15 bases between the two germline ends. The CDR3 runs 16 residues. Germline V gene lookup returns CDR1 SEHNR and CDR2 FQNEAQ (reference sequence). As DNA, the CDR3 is TGTGCCAGCAGCTCGAACAGGGCAGGGTTGAACACTGAAGCTTTCTTT. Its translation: CASSSNRAGLNTEAFF.

The CDR3 sequence: CASSRSGQVQETQYF. The CDR3 bases are TGTGCCAGCAGTCGCTCCGGACAAGTCCAAGAGACCCAGTACTTC. The chain carries TRBV7-2 and TRBJ2-5; possibly TRBD1 for D (5 bases). From germline, CDR1 is SGHTA and CDR2 FQGNSA. The CDR3 sequence is 15 residues long. The V and J ends lost 6 bases and 1 base respectively, with 15 bases between them.

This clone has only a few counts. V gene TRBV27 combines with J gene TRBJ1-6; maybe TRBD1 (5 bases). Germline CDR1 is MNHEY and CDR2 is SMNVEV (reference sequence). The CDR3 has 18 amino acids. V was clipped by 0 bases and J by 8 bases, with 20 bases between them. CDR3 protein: CASSLSSDSARVDSPLHF. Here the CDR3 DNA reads TGTGCCAGCAGTTTATCGAGCGACAGTGCCCGAGTGGATTCACCCCTCCACTTT.

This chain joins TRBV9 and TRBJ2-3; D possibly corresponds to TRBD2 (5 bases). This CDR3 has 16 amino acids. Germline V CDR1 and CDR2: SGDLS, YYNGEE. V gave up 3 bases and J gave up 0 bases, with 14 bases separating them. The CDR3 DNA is TGTGCCAGCAGCGAATTTTCTAGCCCTAGCACAGATACGCAGTATTTT. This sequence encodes CASSEFSSPSTDTQYF.

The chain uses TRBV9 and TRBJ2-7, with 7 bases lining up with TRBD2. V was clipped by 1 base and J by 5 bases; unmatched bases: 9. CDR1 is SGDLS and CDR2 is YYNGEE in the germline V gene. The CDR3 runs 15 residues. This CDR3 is CASSVRGGSADEQYF. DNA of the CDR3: TGTGCCAGCAGCGTACGGGGCGGGAGCGCCGACGAGCAGTACTTC.

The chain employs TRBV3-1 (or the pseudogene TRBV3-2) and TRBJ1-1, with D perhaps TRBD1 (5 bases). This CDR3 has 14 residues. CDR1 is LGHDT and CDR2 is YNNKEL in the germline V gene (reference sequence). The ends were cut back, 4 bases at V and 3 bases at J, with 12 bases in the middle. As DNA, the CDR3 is TGTGCCAGCAGCCCCAGTCAGGGTGACACTGAAGCTTTCTTT. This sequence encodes CASSPSQGDTEAFF.

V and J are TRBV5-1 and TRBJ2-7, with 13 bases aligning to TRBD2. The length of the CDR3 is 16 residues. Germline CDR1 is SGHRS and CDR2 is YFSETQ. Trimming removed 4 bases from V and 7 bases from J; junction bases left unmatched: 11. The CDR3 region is CASSQRTSGGAKEQYF. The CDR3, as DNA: TGCGCCAGCAGCCAGAGAACTAGCGGGGGGGCAAAGGAGCAGTACTTC. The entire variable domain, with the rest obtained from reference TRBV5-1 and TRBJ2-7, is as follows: KAGVTQTPRYLIKTRGQQVTLSCSPISGHRSVSWYQQTPGQGLQFLFEYFSETQRNKGNFPGRFSGRQFSNSRSEMNVSTLELGDSALYLCASSQRTSGGAKEQYFGPGTRLTVT.

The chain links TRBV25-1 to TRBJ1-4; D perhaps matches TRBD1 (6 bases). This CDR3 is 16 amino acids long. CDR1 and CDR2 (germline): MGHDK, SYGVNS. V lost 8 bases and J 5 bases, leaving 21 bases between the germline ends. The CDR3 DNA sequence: TGTGCCAGCGGGGGCGATGGTACAGGATTGAATGAAAAACTGTTTTTT. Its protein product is CASGGDGTGLNEKLFF.

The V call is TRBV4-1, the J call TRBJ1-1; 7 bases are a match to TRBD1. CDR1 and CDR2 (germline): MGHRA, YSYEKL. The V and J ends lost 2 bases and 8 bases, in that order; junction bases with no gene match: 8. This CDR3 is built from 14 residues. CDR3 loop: CASSQTNRGSEAFF. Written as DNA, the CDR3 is TGCGCCAGCAGCCAAACCAACAGGGGTTCGGAAGCTTTCTTT.

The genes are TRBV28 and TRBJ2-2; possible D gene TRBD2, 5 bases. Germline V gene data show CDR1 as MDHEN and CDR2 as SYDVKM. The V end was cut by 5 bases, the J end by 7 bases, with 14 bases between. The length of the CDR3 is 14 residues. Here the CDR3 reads CASSPAQGGGELFF. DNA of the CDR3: TGTGCCAGCAGTCCCGCCCAAGGAGGCGGGGAGCTGTTTTTT.

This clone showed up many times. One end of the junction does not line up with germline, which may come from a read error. CDR3 region: CASSTYRLDSNNEQFF. The DNA for the CDR3 is TGTGCCAGCAGCACCTACCGACTAGACTCCAACAATGAGCAGTTCTTC. The chain uses TRBV5-6 and TRBJ2-1, with D perhaps TRBD2 (6 bases). This CDR3 region has 16 residues. From germline, CDR1 is SGHDT and CDR2 YYEEEE.

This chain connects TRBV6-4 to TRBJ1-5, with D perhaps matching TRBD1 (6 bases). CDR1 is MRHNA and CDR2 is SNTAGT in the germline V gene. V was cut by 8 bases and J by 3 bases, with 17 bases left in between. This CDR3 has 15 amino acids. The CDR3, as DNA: TGTGCCAGCGGCGGATGGGGGCAGCTCAATCAGCCCCAGCATTTT. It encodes CASGGWGQLNQPQHF.

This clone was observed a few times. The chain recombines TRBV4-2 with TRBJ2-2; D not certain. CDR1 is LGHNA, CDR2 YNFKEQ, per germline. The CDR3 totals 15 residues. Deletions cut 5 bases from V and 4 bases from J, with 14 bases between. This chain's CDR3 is CASSDSSLSTGELFF. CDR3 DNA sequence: TGTGCCAGCAGCGATTCAAGCCTTAGCACCGGGGAGCTGTTTTTT.

The CDR3 sequence: CSALTGGTGNQPQHF. The CDR3 DNA reads as TGCAGCGCCCTGACAGGGGGCACGGGCAATCAGCCCCAGCATTTT. This chain links TRBV29-1 with TRBJ1-5, with TRBD1 matching over 10 bases. Germline CDR1 reads SQVTM; CDR2 reads ANQGSEA. Trimming at V came to 7 bases and at J to 2 bases, leaving 8 bases not matched to a gene. The CDR3 has 15 amino acids. The whole variable domain, remainder taken from reference TRBV29-1 and TRBJ1-5, is SAVISQKPSRDICQRGTSLTIQCQVDSQVTMMFWYRQQPGQSLTLIATANQGSEATYESGFVIDKFPISRPNLTFSTLTVSNMSPEDSSIYLCSALTGGTGNQPQHFGDGTRLSIL.

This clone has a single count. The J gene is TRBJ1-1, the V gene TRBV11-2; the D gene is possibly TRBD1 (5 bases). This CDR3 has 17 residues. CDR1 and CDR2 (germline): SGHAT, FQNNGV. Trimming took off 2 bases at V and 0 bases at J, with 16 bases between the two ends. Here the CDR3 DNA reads TGTGCCAGCAGCTTATTAACCCTAGGCAGGGTGAACACTGAAGCTTTCTTT. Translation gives CASSLLTLGRVNTEAFF.

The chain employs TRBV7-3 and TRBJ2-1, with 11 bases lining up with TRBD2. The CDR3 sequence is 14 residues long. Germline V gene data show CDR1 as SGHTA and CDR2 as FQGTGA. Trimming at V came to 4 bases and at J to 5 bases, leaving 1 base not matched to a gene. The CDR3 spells CASSSLAGDNEQFF. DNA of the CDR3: TGTGCCAGCAGCTCACTAGCGGGGGACAATGAGCAGTTCTTC.

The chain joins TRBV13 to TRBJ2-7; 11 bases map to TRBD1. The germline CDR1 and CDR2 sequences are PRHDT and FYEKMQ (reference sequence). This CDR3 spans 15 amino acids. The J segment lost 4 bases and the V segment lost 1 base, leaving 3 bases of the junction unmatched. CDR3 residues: CASSLAGDRGYEQYF. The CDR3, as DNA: TGTGCCAGCAGCTTAGCAGGGGACAGGGGGTACGAGCAGTACTTC.

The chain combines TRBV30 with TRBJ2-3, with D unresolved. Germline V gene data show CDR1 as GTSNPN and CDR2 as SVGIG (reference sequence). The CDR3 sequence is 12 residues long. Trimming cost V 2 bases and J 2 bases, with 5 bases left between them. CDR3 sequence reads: CAWSRVTDTQYF. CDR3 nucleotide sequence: TGTGCCTGGAGTCGGGTCACAGATACGCAGTATTTT.

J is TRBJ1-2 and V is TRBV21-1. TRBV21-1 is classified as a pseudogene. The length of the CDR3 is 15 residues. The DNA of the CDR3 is TGTGCCAGCAGCAAAAACGGAGGGGCCCTCCGCGGCTACACCTTC. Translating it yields CASSKNGGALRGYTF.

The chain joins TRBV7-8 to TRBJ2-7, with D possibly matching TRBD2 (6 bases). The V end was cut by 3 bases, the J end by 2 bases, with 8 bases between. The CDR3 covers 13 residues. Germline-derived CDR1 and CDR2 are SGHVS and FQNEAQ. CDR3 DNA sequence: TGTGCCAGCAGCTTTTGGGGGGCCTACGAGCAGTACTTC. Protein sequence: CASSFWGAYEQYF.